This TCR beta chain stems from a study of PD-1 blockade in classical Hodgkin lymphoma. Study conclusions and caveats: The repertoire differences lack a defined cause, possibly disease activity or prior therapy. CD4+ but not CD8+ TCR diversity rose significantly by C4D1. Before treatment, TCR diversity in newly diagnosed patients was reportedly lower than in healthy donors.

Germline V gives CDR1 MNHNY, CDR2 SVGAGI (reference sequence). This CDR3 has 16 amino acids. V shed 5 bases and J shed 10 bases, with 24 bases lying between them. Time point reported: cycle 4 day 1 (C4D1), after 5 to 7 weeks of nivolumab. Patients all relapsed after autologous stem cell transplantation, and there was variation in brentuximab vedotin exposure. The study recorded best responses of complete response, partial response or progressive disease. Some clones are missing from TCRdb's copy, which holds only in-frame ones; the method was immunoSEQ multiplex PCR. The sample includes over 85,000 clones, less than 95% of them seen just once. About this clone itself: Its target is unknown.

The TCR comes from a human donor with classical Hodgkin lymphoma. The chain has TRBV6-6 and TRBJ2-1, with a weak D call TRBD2 (7 bases). This specimen consisted of peripheral blood mononuclear cells (PBMCs), obtained before the fourth cycle of nivolumab. CDR3 in DNA: TGTGCCAGCAGTCCCTACGGGGGGCGTAATACAATCGAGCAGTTCTTC. Its protein is CASSPYGGRNTIEQFF.